Listed below are T cell receptor beta chains from one sample, sequenced in a study of T cells after yellow fever vaccination. TCRdb itself ran the 5' RACE reads through MiXCR, one entry per CDR3 protein. The sample contains 450,000 to 650,000 distinct CDR3 sequences, roughly 13% of which appear only once. This specimen was PBMCs, taken on the day of the yellow fever booster vaccination. The receptors come from a man aged 25 to 40 who received the YFV17D yellow fever vaccine. Both conserved end residues are trimmed from each CDR3. The order of the fields is J gene, V gene, CDR3 protein.

TRBJ1-1	TRBV7-2	ASSLVGAAKAF
TRBJ2-3	TRBV6-5	ASSYGSGVPTDTQY
TRBJ1-4	TRBV25-1	ASSDKGAGNEKLF
TRBJ2-1	TRBV10-1	ASSERGQGWQF
TRBJ1-2	TRBV4-1	ASSPSGKAANYGYT
TRBJ2-1	TRBV7-9	ASSPGKIAGSYNEQF
TRBJ2-7	TRBV20-1	SATTGTTTRNEQY
TRBJ1-1	TRBV27	ASSRQWFGTEAF
TRBJ1-2	TRBV4-3	ASSQETGGGGYGYT
TRBJ2-7	TRBV20-1	SARAYEQY
TRBJ1-4	TRBV20-1	SAREYNEKLF
TRBJ2-6	TRBV11-1	ASSLRDRGPSGANVLT
TRBJ1-1	TRBV6-1	ASSAEGSPEAF
TRBJ2-3	TRBV29-1	SVETGTDTQY
TRBJ2-1	TRBV7-9	ASSGGVSYNEQF
TRBJ2-7	TRBV3-1	ASSQGFDYEQY
TRBJ1-2	TRBV6-1	ASSRSRVNHGYT
TRBJ2-2	TRBV6-2/TRBV6-3	ASAGLAGRDTGELF
TRBJ2-1	TRBV7-8	ASSLGSGNNEQF
TRBJ2-3	TRBV20-1	SAPTGEDTQY
TRBJ2-7	TRBV29-1	SVIAGGLYEQY
TRBJ2-7	TRBV7-3	ASSPSLQETEQY
TRBJ2-1	TRBV19	ASSIGEQLVPNEQF
TRBJ2-3	TRBV5-1	ASSLEVDTQY
TRBJ2-1	TRBV24-1	ATSDLSAGNEQF
TRBJ2-5	TRBV7-9	ASSPARDRGMKTQY
TRBJ1-4	TRBV20-1	SARAMSGFSEKLF
TRBJ2-3	TRBV5-1	ASSYGTPTDTQY
TRBJ2-5	TRBV18	ASSPAPSGSQETQY
TRBJ2-4	TRBV6-2/TRBV6-3	ASSYFQAGVPQNIQY
TRBJ2-1	TRBV19	ASSILFGSYNEQF
TRBJ2-7	TRBV29-1	SVAGLRYEQY
TRBJ1-3	TRBV20-1	SARDPTGNGNTIY
TRBJ2-7	TRBV12-3/TRBV12-4	ASSLFPREQY
TRBJ1-2	TRBV7-2	ASSSWALYGYT
TRBJ1-1	TRBV7-9	ASSASRMEAF
TRBJ2-7	TRBV4-1	ASSQGRTGGEQY
TRBJ2-4	TRBV30	AWRLAGGPGVRNIQY
TRBJ2-2	TRBV6-2/TRBV6-3	ASSYRQAGTGELF
TRBJ2-1	TRBV6-2/TRBV6-3	ASSYAAGFEQF
TRBJ1-1	TRBV4-3	ASSQEAEAEAF
TRBJ1-2	TRBV27	ASSPLDADYGYT
TRBJ1-1	TRBV28	ASSGRVLISEAF
TRBJ2-5	TRBV7-2	ASSLALTLSD
TRBJ2-7	TRBV20-1	SARDGTGEGYEQY
TRBJ2-3	TRBV7-2	ASSLDRTTQDTQY
TRBJ2-3	TRBV7-3	ASSLVTGRTDTQY
TRBJ2-1	TRBV10-3	AISEESGSYNEQF
TRBJ2-1	TRBV19	AAGVSYNEQF
TRBJ1-6	TRBV9	ASSVVPGWSSPLH
TRBJ2-7	TRBV12-3/TRBV12-4	ASSWGSSYEQY
TRBJ1-3	TRBV29-1	SVVAGSGNTIY
TRBJ1-1	TRBV12-3/TRBV12-4	ASSLVGLAF
TRBJ2-3	TRBV20-1	SSEGRQNTDTQY
TRBJ2-7	TRBV27	ASSALRIDRGPY
TRBJ1-4	TRBV7-2	ASSLGGGPNEKLF
TRBJ2-7	TRBV11-2	ASSSGPASGYEQY
TRBJ1-4	TRBV7-9	ASSLAETMEEKLF
TRBJ2-1	TRBV10-3	AISGRRETVEQF
TRBJ2-2	TRBV30	AVIRVGTGELF